This is a list of T cell receptor beta chains from one sample in a study of high-grade serous ovarian cancer treatment subgroups. Sequencing was performed with immunoSEQ multiplex PCR; in TCRdb, only in-frame clones are kept and a portion is missing. The profile shows about 16,000 clones, approximately 71% of them singletons. Sequencing was carried out using tumor tissue. The receptors derive from a human donor with high-grade serous ovarian cancer. The CDR3 runs from the conserved cysteine through the conserved F or W. The order of the fields is J gene, D gene, V gene, CDR3 length, CDR3 protein. The D gene is left open where the match is weak.

TRBJ1-1 | - | TRBV2 | 13 | CASTWTEIVEAFF
TRBJ2-4 | TRBD2 | TRBV19 | 19 | CASSISPSGGALAKNIQYF
TRBJ2-2 | - | TRBV5-5 | 15 | CASSLEPRYTGELFF
TRBJ2-5 | - | TRBV28 | 13 | CASSRLGVETQYF
TRBJ2-2 | - | TRBV7-8 | 14 | CASTTGPNTGELFF
TRBJ2-5 | - | TRBV27 | 14 | CASSLTVLQETQYF
TRBJ1-5 | - | TRBV28 | 15 | CASSLSGAFNQPQHF
TRBJ1-4 | TRBD1 | TRBV2 | 15 | CASRAQGARNEKLFF
TRBJ2-7 | TRBD1 | TRBV25-1 | 14 | CASRGTGRTYEQYF
TRBJ2-2 | TRBD1 | TRBV15 | 15 | CATRKGASGTGELFF
TRBJ2-1 | TRBD2 | TRBV25-1 | 14 | CASRTGLAGNEQFF
TRBJ2-3 | - | TRBV7-2 | 13 | CASSLGTADTQYF
TRBJ2-1 | TRBD2 | TRBV2 | 15 | CASSSTSGGAYEQFF